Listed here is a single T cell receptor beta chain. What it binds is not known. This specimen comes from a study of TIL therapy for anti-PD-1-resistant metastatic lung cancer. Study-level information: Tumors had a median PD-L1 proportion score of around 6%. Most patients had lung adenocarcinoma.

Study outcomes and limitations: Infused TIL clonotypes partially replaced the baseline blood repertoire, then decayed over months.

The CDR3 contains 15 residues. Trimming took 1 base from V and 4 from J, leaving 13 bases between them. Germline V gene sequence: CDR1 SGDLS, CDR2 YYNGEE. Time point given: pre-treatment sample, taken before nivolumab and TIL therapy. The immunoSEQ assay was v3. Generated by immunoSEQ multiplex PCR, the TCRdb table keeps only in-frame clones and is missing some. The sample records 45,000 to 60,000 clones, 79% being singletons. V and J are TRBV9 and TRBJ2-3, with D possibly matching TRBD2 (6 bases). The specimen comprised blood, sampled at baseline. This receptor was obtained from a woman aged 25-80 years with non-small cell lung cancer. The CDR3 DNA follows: TGTGCCAGCAGCGTACGGGAGTCTAGAGCAGATACGCAGTATTTT. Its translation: CASSVRESRADTQYF.